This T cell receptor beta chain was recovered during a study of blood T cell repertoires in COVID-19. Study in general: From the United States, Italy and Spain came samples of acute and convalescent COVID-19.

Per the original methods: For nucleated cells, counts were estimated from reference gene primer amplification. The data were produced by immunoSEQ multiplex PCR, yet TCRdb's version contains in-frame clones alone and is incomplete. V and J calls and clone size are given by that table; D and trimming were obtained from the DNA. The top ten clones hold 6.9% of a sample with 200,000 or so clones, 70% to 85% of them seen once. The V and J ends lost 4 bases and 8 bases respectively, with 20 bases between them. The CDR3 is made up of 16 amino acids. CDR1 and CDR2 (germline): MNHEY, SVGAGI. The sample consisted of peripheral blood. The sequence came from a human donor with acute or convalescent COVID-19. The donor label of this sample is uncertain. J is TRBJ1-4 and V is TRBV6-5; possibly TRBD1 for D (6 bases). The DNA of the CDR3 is TGTGCCAGCAGTTCCCCGGCGGGGGAAGGGGGGGAAAAACTGTTTTTT. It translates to CASSSPAGEGGEKLFF.